This is a list of T cell receptor beta chains from one sample in a study of early T cells in non-severe SARS-CoV-2 infection. TCRdb analysed the 5' RACE reads with MiXCR anew, one entry per CDR3 protein. This table holds 70,000 to 85,000 distinct CDR3 sequences, more than 9% found once. The sample consisted of whole blood. Receptor source: an adult who was a healthcare worker with PCR-confirmed SARS-CoV-2 infection or an uninfected control (not recorded which). Both conserved end residues are part of each CDR3. D genes are given only for firm matches. Clone size is not always given. Where it is, it says once, few, many or a class for expanded clones.

clone_size,j_call,d_call,v_call,cdr3_aa,cdr3_nt
many,TRBJ2-7,TRBD1,TRBV19,CASSPGTVYEQYF,TGTGCCAGTAGTCCCGGGACAGTCTACGAGCAGTACTTC
few,TRBJ2-3,TRBD2,TRBV7-3,CASGRGADTQYF,TGTGCCAGCGGACGGGGGGCAGATACGCAGTATTTT
NA,TRBJ2-3,TRBD2,TRBV10-3,CAISERSSGTDTQYF,TGTGCCATCAGTGAGAGGTCTAGCGGGACAGATACGCAGTATTTT
many,TRBJ2-3,NA,TRBV11-2,CASSHGTDTQYF,TGTGCCAGCTCCCATGGCACAGATACGCAGTATTTT
many,TRBJ2-1,TRBD2,TRBV7-2,CASSWSSGSSYNEQFF,TGTGCCAGCAGCTGGTCTAGCGGGAGCTCCTACAATGAGCAGTTCTTC
NA,TRBJ2-5,TRBD1,TRBV5-1,CASSLGDRGGETQYF,TGCGCCAGCAGCTTGGGGGACAGGGGCGGAGAGACCCAGTACTTC
many,TRBJ2-5,TRBD2,TRBV7-2,CASSRGSGETQYF,TGTGCCAGCAGTCGCGGGAGCGGGGAGACCCAGTACTTC
NA,TRBJ2-2,NA,TRBV11-3,CASSRSTNTGELFF,TGTGCCAGCAGCCGGAGTACGAACACCGGGGAGCTGTTTTTT
many,TRBJ2-1,NA,TRBV14,CASSPFAGSSYNEQFF,TGTGCCAGCAGCCCCTTTGCGGGGAGCTCCTACAATGAGCAGTTCTTC
NA,TRBJ2-4,TRBD2,TRBV5-4,CASSLASGNVENIQYF,TGTGCCAGCAGCTTGGCTAGCGGGAATGTCGAAAACATTCAGTACTTC
NA,TRBJ1-2,TRBD1,TRBV7-9,CASSSGTGAIYGYTF,TGTGCCAGCAGCTCCGGGACAGGAGCTATCTATGGCTACACCTTC
NA,TRBJ2-5,NA,TRBV20-1,CSAFKGRSFNRAIQGETQYF,TGCAGTGCTTTCAAGGGGAGATCCTTCAACAGGGCTATCCAGGGAGAGACCCAGTACTTC
NA,TRBJ2-2,NA,TRBV6-5,CASSYGGPTGELFF,TGTGCCAGCAGTTACGGAGGGCCTACCGGGGAGCTGTTTTTT
many,TRBJ2-7,NA,TRBV5-6,CASSFGLASYEQYF,TGTGCCAGCAGCTTCGGACTGGCCTCCTACGAGCAGTACTTC
few,TRBJ1-2,NA,TRBV12-3/TRBV12-4,CASRPPAGSYTF,TGTGCCAGCAGGCCCCCGGCAGGGAGCTACACCTTC
many,TRBJ2-7,NA,TRBV6-1,CASNGGQSWNEQYF,TGTGCCAGCAACGGGGGACAGTCCTGGAACGAGCAGTACTTC
many,TRBJ2-3,NA,TRBV10-3,CAISAESTDTQYF,TGTGCCATCAGTGCCGAGAGCACAGATACGCAGTATTTT
few,TRBJ1-1,NA,TRBV29-1,CSVDEGLNTEAFF,TGCAGCGTTGATGAGGGATTGAACACTGAAGCTTTCTTT
few,TRBJ2-2,TRBD2,TRBV14,CASSQVLAVTGELFF,TGTGCCAGCAGCCAAGTCCTAGCGGTCACCGGGGAGCTGTTTTTT
NA,TRBJ1-2,NA,TRBV3-1,CASSPKGHRSYGYTF,TGTGCCAGCAGCCCTAAGGGACACCGAAGCTATGGCTACACCTTC
many,TRBJ2-4,NA,TRBV28,CASSLPHGSGIAKNIQYF,TGTGCCAGCAGTTTACCCCATGGCAGTGGGATAGCCAAAAACATTCAGTACTTC
many,TRBJ1-1,NA,TRBV7-8,CASSHYRALNTEAFF,TGTGCCAGCAGCCATTACAGGGCATTGAACACTGAAGCTTTCTTT
many,TRBJ2-7,TRBD2,TRBV7-2,CASSLDPASGKREQYF,TGTGCCAGCAGCCTAGACCCGGCTAGCGGGAAGCGCGAGCAGTACTTC
NA,TRBJ2-7,TRBD1,TRBV28,CASSPYPGQASYEQYF,TGTGCCAGCAGCCCGTACCCGGGACAGGCTTCCTACGAGCAGTACTTC
few,TRBJ2-5,TRBD1,TRBV28,CASIGGGQGETQYF,TGTGCCAGCATCGGTGGGGGACAGGGGGAGACCCAGTACTTC
NA,TRBJ1-6,NA,TRBV7-9,CASRTTGSPSPLHF,TGTGCCAGCAGGACAACAGGGAGTCCTTCACCCCTCCACTTT
NA,TRBJ2-1,TRBD1,TRBV7-3,CASSREGQGIKEQFF,TGTGCCAGCAGTCGAGAGGGACAGGGTATCAAGGAGCAGTTCTTC
many,TRBJ1-3,NA,TRBV5-1,CASSLNGAGNTIYF,TGCGCCAGCAGCTTGAATGGGGCTGGAAACACCATATATTTT
few,TRBJ2-4,TRBD2,TRBV7-8,CASSSGLAGASKNIQYF,TGTGCCAGCAGCTCAGGACTAGCGGGAGCGTCCAAAAACATTCAGTACTTC
many,TRBJ1-4,NA,TRBV5-1,CASSGGEAVREKLFF,TGCGCCAGCAGCGGGGGGGAAGCGGTTCGGGAAAAACTGTTTTTT
few,TRBJ2-3,NA,TRBV6-2/TRBV6-3,CASTYWAGTDTQYF,TGTGCCAGCACCTACTGGGCGGGAACAGATACGCAGTATTTT
many,TRBJ1-3,NA,TRBV5-4,CASSLQGFPGNTIYF,TGTGCCAGCAGCCTGCAGGGTTTCCCCGGAAACACCATATATTTT
NA,TRBJ2-1,NA,TRBV27,CASGDPRQGGRNEQFF,TGTGCCAGCGGAGACCCACGACAGGGAGGAAGGAATGAGCAGTTCTTC
NA,TRBJ2-2,NA,TRBV7-2,CASSLEGLPTGELFF,TGTGCCAGCAGCTTAGAGGGGCTCCCCACCGGGGAGCTGTTTTTT
few,TRBJ1-2,NA,TRBV12-3/TRBV12-4,CASSLLRVPGGYGYTF,TGTGCCAGCAGTTTACTCCGGGTGCCTGGGGGCTATGGCTACACCTTC
many,TRBJ1-5,NA,TRBV4-1,CASSKRTTDSNQPQHF,TGCGCCAGCAGCAAACGAACGACGGATAGCAATCAGCCCCAGCATTTT
many,TRBJ2-1,NA,TRBV5-4,CASSLFPGGYNEQFF,TGTGCCAGCAGCTTGTTTCCAGGGGGGTACAATGAGCAGTTCTTC
many,TRBJ1-1,NA,TRBV20-1,CSAAGTRAEAFF,TGCAGTGCGGCCGGGACTCGGGCTGAAGCTTTCTTT